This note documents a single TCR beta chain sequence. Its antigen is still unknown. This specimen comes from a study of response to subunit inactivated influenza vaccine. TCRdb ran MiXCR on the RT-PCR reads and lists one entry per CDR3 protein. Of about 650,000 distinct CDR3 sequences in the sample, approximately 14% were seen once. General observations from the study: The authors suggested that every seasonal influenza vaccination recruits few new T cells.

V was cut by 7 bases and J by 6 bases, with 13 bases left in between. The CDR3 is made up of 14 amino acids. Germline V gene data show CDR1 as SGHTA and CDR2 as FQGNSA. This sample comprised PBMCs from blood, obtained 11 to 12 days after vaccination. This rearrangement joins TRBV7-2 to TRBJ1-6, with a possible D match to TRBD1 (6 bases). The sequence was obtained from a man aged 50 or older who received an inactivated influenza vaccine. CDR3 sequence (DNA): TGTGCCAGCACCTTGACAGGCGTTAATTCACCCCTCCACTTT. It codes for CASTLTGVNSPLHF.